This entry describes one T cell receptor beta chain. The entry originates in a study of T cell changes during pregnancy in multiple sclerosis. V was clipped by 4 bases and J by 2 bases, with 11 bases between them. Looked up from germline, CDR1 is LNHDA and CDR2 is SQIVND (reference sequence). The CDR3 runs to 15 residues. This table comes from immunoSEQ multiplex PCR, and its TCRdb copy is limited to in-frame clones, with some not included. Among some 81,000 clones listed, 89% were seen once. The source was peripheral blood, collected before pregnancy. V and J are TRBV19 and TRBJ2-2; D possibly corresponds to TRBD1 (6 bases). The source of this sequence is a female donor with multiple sclerosis, enrolled in a pregnancy study. The chain's CDR3 is CASSRQEENTGELFF. Here the CDR3 DNA reads TGTGCCAGTAGTAGACAGGAGGAAAACACCGGGGAGCTGTTTTTT.